These T cell receptor beta chains were read from a single sample in a study of shared clonotypes between healthy human individuals. Only in-frame clones appear in the TCRdb table, and some are missing; sequencing was by immunoSEQ multiplex PCR. Of roughly 2 million clones in the sample, 90% to 97% were seen once. Sequencing was done on a sample of naive CD4+ T cells sorted from blood. The receptors come from a man aged 18 to 29 in good health. Both conserved end residues are part of each CDR3. A D gene is named only where the DNA matches it firmly. A row's size may be missing; if present it is once, few, many or a size class.

>-|TRBJ1-4|TRBV28|-
TGTGCCAGCAGTTTATTAGAGGAAAAACTGTTTTTT
CASSLLEEKLFF
>TRBD1|TRBJ1-4|TRBV28|-
TGTGCCAGCAGTCTTGACAGGGTAGGCGAAAAACTGTTTTTT
CASSLDRVGEKLFF
>-|TRBJ2-1|TRBV6-1|-
TGTGCCAGCCCGGCATTCGGATATCACAATGAGCAGTTCTTC
CASPAFGYHNEQFF
>TRBD1|TRBJ1-2|TRBV29-1|-
TGCAGCGTGAAACCACGACAGGGGGAGAACTATGGCTACACCTTC
CSVKPRQGENYGYTF
>TRBD1|TRBJ2-5|TRBV7-2|-
TGTGCCAGCAGCTCCGCGACAGGGACGGAGACCCAGTACTTC
CASSSATGTETQYF
>-|TRBJ2-3|TRBV10-3|once
TGTGCCATCAGTGAGTCGAAGCCAGATACGCAGTATTTT
CAISESKPDTQYF
>-|TRBJ2-3|TRBV6-5|-
TGTGCCAGCACTCCGGGACGGACATTCACAGATACGCAGTATTTT
CASTPGRTFTDTQYF
>-|TRBJ2-7|TRBV15|-
TGTGCCACCAGCATTAAGCTTTCCTACGAGCAGTACTTC
CATSIKLSYEQYF
>TRBD2|TRBJ2-3|TRBV7-2|-
TGTGCCAGCAGCTTAAACACGGGAGGGAGGACAGATACGCAGTATTTT
CASSLNTGGRTDTQYF
>-|TRBJ2-2|TRBV27|-
TGTGCCAGCAGTTTAAGCCGGGAAGGGTTCGGGGAGCTGTTTTTT
CASSLSREGFGELFF
>-|TRBJ1-5|TRBV11-2|-
TGTGCCAGCAGCTTACTAGGACAGCCCCAGCATTTT
CASSLLGQPQHF
>TRBD2|TRBJ2-5|TRBV30|-
TGTGCCTGGAGTGTGGGGCTAGCGGGGACACAAGAGACCCAGTACTTC
CAWSVGLAGTQETQYF
>-|TRBJ1-3|TRBV4-1|-
TGCGCCAGCAGCCAAGCCCAGGGCTCTGGAAACACCATATATTTT
CASSQAQGSGNTIYF
>-|TRBJ1-4|TRBV7-9|-
TGTGCCAGCAGCTCAGGGGACCTCGCAACTAATGAAAAACTGTTTTTT
CASSSGDLATNEKLFF
>-|TRBJ2-7|TRBV6-5|-
TGTGCCAGCAGTTACTCGAACCAGAGGGCCTACGAGCAGTACTTC
CASSYSNQRAYEQYF
>TRBD1|TRBJ1-2|TRBV6-1|-
TGTGCCATCAAGGGGGCAATCGCTAACTATGGCTACACCTTC
CAIKGAIANYGYTF
>TRBD2|TRBJ2-2|TRBV7-3|-
TGTGCCAGCAGCTTAGAGTCTAGCGGGGGGAACACCGGGGAGCTGTTTTTT
CASSLESSGGNTGELFF
>-|TRBJ1-5|TRBV9|-
TGTGCCAGCAGCGTAGGGATTATGGGCAATCAGCCCCAGCATTTT
CASSVGIMGNQPQHF
>-|TRBJ2-1|TRBV5-1|-
TGCGCCAGCAGCTTGGCCGGCGGAAGCTCCTACAATGAGCAGTTCTTC
CASSLAGGSSYNEQFF
>TRBD2|TRBJ2-7|TRBV18|once
TGTGCCAGCTCAGGGGACTACTACGAGCAGTACTTC
CASSGDYYEQYF
>TRBD1|TRBJ2-7|TRBV5-4|-
TGTGCCAGCAGCTCTCGACAGGGTGTAGCCTACGAGCAGTACTTC
CASSSRQGVAYEQYF
>-|TRBJ2-2|TRBV7-2|-
TGTGCCAGCAGCTTTGAGATCACCGGGGAGCTGTTTTTT
CASSFEITGELFF
>-|TRBJ1-2|TRBV6-5|-
TGTGCCAGCAGTTACTATGCGGGCTCTAACTATGGCTACACCTTC
CASSYYAGSNYGYTF
>-|TRBJ2-7|TRBV7-2|once
TGTGCCAGCAGCTTAGCAGCCGAGCAGTACTTC
CASSLAAEQYF
>-|TRBJ2-7|TRBV5-1|-
TGCGCCAGCAGCTTGGCCGTGACTAGTATGGCCGAGCAGTACTTC
CASSLAVTSMAEQYF
>TRBD2|TRBJ2-7|TRBV2|-
TGTGCCAGCAGTGAATACAACCCGGGACTAGCGGGAGCCTCCTACGAGCAGTACTTC
CASSEYNPGLAGASYEQYF
>-|TRBJ2-4|TRBV18|-
TGTGCCAGCTCACCACCGGGGGCTCTGATTCAGTACTTC
CASSPPGALIQYF
>TRBD1|TRBJ2-7|TRBV7-2|-
TGTGCCAGCAGCTTAGGGGGGACAGTTCCCTACGAGCAGTACTTC
CASSLGGTVPYEQYF
>TRBD1|TRBJ1-2|TRBV27|-
TGTGCCAGCAGTCAGCAGGACAGGGTAGGGTATGGCTACACCTTC
CASSQQDRVGYGYTF
>-|TRBJ1-6|TRBV5-6|-
TGTGCCAGCAGCTTACGAGGGCTCAACTCACCCCTCCACTTT
CASSLRGLNSPLHF
>TRBD1|TRBJ2-5|TRBV6-5|-
TGTGCCAGCAGTTCGAACAGGGGGCTCCTTCGGGAGACCCAGTACTTC
CASSSNRGLLRETQYF
>TRBD1|TRBJ1-6|TRBV5-6|-
TGTGCCAGCAGCTTGGCCAAGGGACAGGGGGCAGAATCACCCCTCCACTTT
CASSLAKGQGAESPLHF
>TRBD2|TRBJ2-3|TRBV9|-
TGTGCCAGCAGCCTCGGAGGACTAGCAGCAGATACGCAGTATTTT
CASSLGGLAADTQYF
>TRBD1|TRBJ2-7|TRBV5-1|-
TGCGCCAGCAGCTCAACCGGGACAGGGGTGTACGAGCAGTACTTC
CASSSTGTGVYEQYF
>-|TRBJ1-5|TRBV5-1|-
TGCGCCAGCAGCTTGGCAGGGGTTGGCAATCAGCCCCAGCATTTT
CASSLAGVGNQPQHF
>TRBD2|TRBJ2-3|TRBV30|-
TGTGCCTGGAGTGTAACTTGGACTAGCGGGAGGGTTGATACGCAGTATTTT
CAWSVTWTSGRVDTQYF
>-|TRBJ1-3|TRBV30|-
TGTGCCTGGAGTGGTCAAGCGAGGAACACCATATATTTT
CAWSGQARNTIYF
>-|TRBJ1-5|TRBV7-2|-
TGTGCCAGCAGCCATAGGGACCAGCCCCAGCATTTT
CASSHRDQPQHF
>-|TRBJ1-6|TRBV6-1|-
TGTGCCAGCAGTGAAATAGGACGCTCCCGGACCTATAATTCACCCCTCCACTTT
CASSEIGRSRTYNSPLHF
>-|TRBJ2-5|TRBV4-1|-
TGCGCCAGCAGCCCAGCAGGGAGATTCCAAGAGACCCAGTACTTC
CASSPAGRFQETQYF
>-|TRBJ1-5|TRBV5-1|-
TGCGCCAGCAGCCGCGTTCCGGGGAGCAATCAGCCCCAGCATTTT
CASSRVPGSNQPQHF
>-|TRBJ1-1|TRBV4-1|once
TGCGCCAGCAGCCACGAAACCCTCCGGCCGAGCACTGAAGCTTTCTTT
CASSHETLRPSTEAFF
>-|TRBJ1-5|TRBV30|-
TGTGCCTGGAGTAAGGGAGGGGGCAATCAGCCCCAGCATTTT
CAWSKGGGNQPQHF
>-|TRBJ1-1|TRBV30|-
TGTGCCTTCCGAAGGAACACTGAAGCTTTCTTT
CAFRRNTEAFF
>-|TRBJ2-7|TRBV12-5|-
TGTGCTAGTGGTGGGGGGCACGAGCAGTACTTC
CASGGGHEQYF
>-|TRBJ2-7|TRBV6-1|-
TGTGCCAGCAGTAATTCCTACGAGCAGTACTTC
CASSNSYEQYF
>TRBD1|TRBJ2-2|TRBV28|once
TGTGCCAGCAGTGGGACAGGGGCGACCGGGGAGCTGTTTTTT
CASSGTGATGELFF
>-|TRBJ2-5|TRBV6-6|-
TGTGCCAGCACGTCCGCAGGGTTTCGAGAGACCCAGTACTTC
CASTSAGFRETQYF
>-|TRBJ2-4|TRBV7-2|-
TGTGCCAGCAGCCTGATGCATCGAAATGGAAACATTCAGTACTTC
CASSLMHRNGNIQYF
>-|TRBJ2-4|TRBV18|-
TGTGCCAGCTCACCACCTTATGCCAAAAACATTCAGTACTTC
CASSPPYAKNIQYF
>-|TRBJ2-3|TRBV7-9|once
TGTGCCAGCAGCTCTCCAAGGGCAGATACGCAGTATTTT
CASSSPRADTQYF
>TRBD2|TRBJ2-5|TRBV10-3|once
TGTGCCATCAGTACTAGCGGAGCCCAAGAGACCCAGTACTTC
CAISTSGAQETQYF
>-|TRBJ1-5|TRBV6-1|-
TGTGCCAGCAGTGAAGCATCAGTGATGCAGCCCCAGCATTTT
CASSEASVMQPQHF